These 20 T cell receptor beta chains were sequenced from one sample in a study of T cell changes during pregnancy in multiple sclerosis. The table came from immunoSEQ multiplex PCR; TCRdb's copy has only in-frame clones and leaves some out. The table records some 71,000 clones, 90% to 95% of them present only once. This material consisted of peripheral blood, taken after pregnancy. The origin of the receptors is a female donor with multiple sclerosis, enrolled in a pregnancy study.

J is TRBJ2-1 and V is TRBV7-2; the match to TRBD2 covers 9 bases. CDR1 and CDR2 (germline): SGHTA, FQGNSA. The CDR3 covers 16 residues. Trimming cost V 5 bases and J 2 bases; bases outside gene matches: 7. The chain's CDR3 is CASSRWAGGPYNEQFF. The DNA of the CDR3 is TGTGCCAGCAGCCGTTGGGCGGGAGGGCCCTACAATGAGCAGTTCTTC.

The V call is TRBV4-3, the J call TRBJ2-7; no definite D call. The CDR3 spans 15 residues. The germline V gene encodes CDR1 LGHNA and CDR2 YSLEER. Trimming took off 1 base at V and 0 bases at J, with 10 bases between the two ends. In DNA form, the CDR3 reads TGCGCCAGCAGCCAAGGTGGGTCGGGCTCCTACGAGCAGTACTTC. It yields the protein CASSQGGSGSYEQYF.

V and J are TRBV28 and TRBJ1-1; D perhaps matches TRBD1 (6 bases). This CDR3 has 13 residues. CDR1 MDHEN and CDR2 SYDVKM come from the germline V gene. The V and J ends lost 10 bases and 1 base respectively, with 13 bases between them. CDR3 loop: CAIQGRPNTEAFF. DNA for the CDR3: TGTGCCATCCAGGGGCGGCCGAACACTGAAGCTTTCTTT.

In this sample, this clone turned up once. V is TRBV19 and J is TRBJ2-1; 10 bases agree with TRBD2. Germline V CDR1 and CDR2: LNHDA, SQIVND (reference sequence). With V trimmed by 6 bases and J by 6 bases, 14 bases remained unmatched. The CDR3 loop spans 17 amino acids. DNA of the CDR3: TGTGCCAGTAGCGCAGGGTCGGCTAGCGGGAGTCGCAATGAGCAGTTCTTC. The encoded protein is CASSAGSASGSRNEQFF.

This CDR3 reads CASSLGLNYGYTF. CDR3 coding DNA: TGTGCCAGCAGTTTAGGCCTGAACTATGGCTACACCTTC. V and J are TRBV28 and TRBJ1-2; no clear D gene. V gave up 2 bases and J gave up 2 bases, with 6 bases separating them. CDR3 length: 13 residues. CDR1 and CDR2 from the germline V gene are MDHEN and SYDVKM.

The chain employs TRBV4-3 and TRBJ1-5, with 9 nucleotides matching TRBD1. After removal of 0 bases from V and 7 bases from J, the junction contained 7 bases not matched to a gene. Germline CDR1 LGHNA, CDR2 YSLEER. The CDR3 length is 16 residues. The CDR3 is CASSQDSGQGRQPQHF. Written as DNA, the CDR3 is TGCGCCAGCAGCCAAGACAGTGGACAGGGGAGGCAGCCCCAGCATTTT.

V and J are TRBV5-1 and TRBJ1-4, with unresolved D. The CDR3 sequence is 15 residues long. Germline V lookup: CDR1 SGHRS, CDR2 YFSETQ. V was trimmed by 0 bases and J by 1 base, leaving 7 bases between them. Here the CDR3 reads CASSLARLTNEKLFF. In DNA, the CDR3 is TGCGCCAGCAGCTTGGCCCGGTTAACTAATGAAAAACTGTTTTTT. Using reference TRBV5-1 and TRBJ1-4 for the parts outside the CDR3, the full variable domain is KAGVTQTPRYLIKTRGQQVTLSCSPISGHRSVSWYQQTPGQGLQFLFEYFSETQRNKGNFPGRFSGRQFSNSRSEMNVSTLELGDSALYLCASSLARLTNEKLFFGSGTQLSVL.

The V call is TRBV5-6, the J call TRBJ2-3; 7 bases align to TRBD1. The CDR3 totals 14 residues. Trimming took 3 bases from V and 1 from J; bases not matched to a gene: 2. Germline V gives CDR1 SGHDT, CDR2 YYEEEE. The CDR3 here is CASSSGQGTDTQYF. CDR3 nucleotide sequence: TGTGCCAGCAGCTCCGGACAGGGCACAGATACGCAGTATTTT.

The rearrangement uses TRBV10-3 and TRBJ2-7; tentative D call: TRBD1 (5 bases). The CDR3 has 14 residues. V lost 0 bases to trimming and J lost 4 bases, with 10 bases between them. Germline assignment: CDR1 ENHRY and CDR2 SYGVKD. CDR3 nucleotide sequence: TGTGCCATCAGTGAGTCAGGGGTGCTATACGAGCAGTACTTC. It specifies CAISESGVLYEQYF.

This chain uses TRBV6-5 with TRBJ2-1; the D gene is possibly TRBD1 (5 bases). The CDR3 totals 15 residues. Germline CDR1 reads MNHEY; CDR2 reads SVGAGI. V was clipped by 6 bases and J by 0 bases, with 12 bases between them. CDR3 protein: CASRHRFSSYNEQFF. The CDR3 DNA is TGTGCCAGCAGACACAGGTTTAGCTCCTACAATGAGCAGTTCTTC.

The CDR3 sequence is CASSTRTGLAGAFGETDTQYF. The CDR3 DNA follows: TGTGCCAGTAGTACTCGGACGGGACTAGCGGGAGCCTTCGGGGAGACAGATACGCAGTATTTT. This chain links TRBV19 with TRBJ2-3; TRBD2 matches at 14 bases. The CDR3 runs 21 residues. J was trimmed by 3 bases and V by 4 bases; bases with no gene match: 18. Germline values: CDR1 LNHDA, CDR2 SQIVND (reference sequence).

J is TRBJ2-1 and V is TRBV6-1; 12 bases line up with TRBD2. The CDR3 runs to 20 residues. The germline gives CDR1 MNHNS, CDR2 SASEGT. V trimming: 4 bases; J trimming: 5 bases; junction bases outside the gene matches: 18. CDR3 bases: TGTGCCAGCAGTGGGCGACAGGGCCTAGCGGGAGGGCCTTCTCACAATGAGCAGTTCTTC. Protein product: CASSGRQGLAGGPSHNEQFF.

The chain uses TRBV5-1 and TRBJ2-7, with a weak D call TRBD1 (7 bases). Trimming took 4 bases from V and 2 from J, leaving 13 bases between them. This CDR3 is 14 amino acids long. Per the germline V gene, CDR1 is SGHRS and CDR2 is YFSETQ. In DNA form, the CDR3 reads TGCGCCAGCAGCCGGCGGGGACAGACCTACGAGCAGTACTTC. Translation gives CASSRRGQTYEQYF.

The gene calls are TRBV5-1 and TRBJ2-1; unclear D gene. The ends were cut back, 1 base at V and 10 bases at J, with 12 bases in the middle. The CDR3 spans 13 residues. CDR1 SGHRS and CDR2 YFSETQ come from the germline V gene. The CDR3 DNA reads TGCGCCAGCAGCTTGTTCGAGACTGGGGAGCAGTTCTTC. Its protein is CASSLFETGEQFF.

The chain employs TRBV30 and TRBJ1-5; 10 positions match TRBD1. The CDR3 length is 14 residues. Looked up from germline, CDR1 is GTSNPN and CDR2 is SVGIG (reference sequence). J lost 6 bases, V lost 1 base, and 3 bases had no gene match. The CDR3 region is CAWSGGQGGQPQHF. CDR3 DNA: TGTGCCTGGAGTGGCGGACAGGGGGGTCAGCCCCAGCATTTT.

J is TRBJ2-2 and V is TRBV29-1, with TRBD2 matching over 11 bases. The CDR3 extends over 16 amino acids. Germline CDR1 reads SQVTM; CDR2 reads ANQGSEA. The V and J ends lost 0 bases and 1 base, in that order; junction bases with no gene match: 1. Here the CDR3 reads CSVEELAGENTGELFF. CDR3 DNA sequence: TGCAGCGTTGAAGAACTAGCGGGAGAGAACACCGGGGAGCTGTTTTTT.

The chain recombines TRBV19 with TRBJ2-6; D might be TRBD1 (6 bases). There are 14 residues in the CDR3. The V end lost 8 bases, the J end lost 4 bases, and 12 bases lay between the germline ends. Germline lookup yields CDR1 LNHDA and CDR2 SQIVND (reference sequence). The DNA of the CDR3 is TGTGCCAGTTCGACAGGTTGGGGGGCCAACGTCCTGACTTTC. It is translated as CASSTGWGANVLTF. The whole variable domain, remainder taken from reference TRBV19 and TRBJ2-6, is DGGITQSPKYLFRKEGQNVTLSCEQNLNHDAMYWYRQDPGQGLRLIYYSQIVNDFQKGDIAEGYSVSREKKESFPLTVTSAQKNPTAFYLCASSTGWGANVLTFGAGSRLTVL.

In DNA form, the CDR3 reads TGTGCCTGGAATGAGGGAGGGTACGAGCAGTACTTC. Translated: CAWNEGGYEQYF. The chain links TRBV30 to TRBJ2-5; 7 positions agree with TRBD2. Judging by the DNA end, TRBJ2-7 fits better; the J call may be wrong. Germline V CDR1 and CDR2: GTSNPN, SVGIG (reference sequence). The CDR3 covers 12 residues.

CDR3 coding DNA: TGCAGCGTTGAAGAAGGCGGGGGGCGCGGTGAAAAACTGTTTTTT. Its protein product is CSVEEGGGRGEKLFF. The genes are TRBV29-1 and TRBJ1-4, with TRBD1 as a possible D gene (6 bases). The V gene's germline CDR1 is SQVTM and CDR2 ANQGSEA. Trimming left V 0 bases short and J 7 bases short, with 15 bases between. The CDR3 spans 15 residues.

This rearrangement joins TRBV6-5 to TRBJ2-2, with D possibly being TRBD1 (6 bases). V lost 3 bases and J lost 0, with 8 bases in between. The CDR3 contains 15 residues. The germline gives CDR1 MNHEY, CDR2 SVGAGI. CDR3 coding DNA: TGTGCCAGCAGTTATAGGGGGACGAACACCGGGGAGCTGTTTTTT. It is translated as CASSYRGTNTGELFF.